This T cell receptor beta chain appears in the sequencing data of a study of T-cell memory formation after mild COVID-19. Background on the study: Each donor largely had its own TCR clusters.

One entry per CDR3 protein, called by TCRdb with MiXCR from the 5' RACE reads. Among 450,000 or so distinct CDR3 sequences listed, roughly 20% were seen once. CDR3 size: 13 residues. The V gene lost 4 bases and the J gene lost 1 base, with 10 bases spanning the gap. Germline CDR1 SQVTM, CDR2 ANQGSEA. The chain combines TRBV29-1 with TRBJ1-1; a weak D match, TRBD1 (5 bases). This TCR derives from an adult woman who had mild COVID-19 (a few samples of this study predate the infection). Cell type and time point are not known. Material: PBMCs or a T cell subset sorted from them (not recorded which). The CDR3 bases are TGCAGCGTTGCGGGGCAGGGGAACACTGAAGCTTTCTTT. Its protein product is CSVAGQGNTEAFF.